This T cell receptor (beta chain) was sequenced for a study of blood T cell repertoires in COVID-19. Profiling relied on immunoSEQ multiplex PCR, and the TCRdb table lists in-frame clones only, not all of them. In the table there are tens of thousands of clones, 85% to 95% of which are singletons. This receptor was identified in a man aged 45 to 65 with COVID-19, enrolled during active disease. Sequenced material: peripheral blood.

The CDR3 reads CASSPPLDRGLSYGYTF. The CDR3, as DNA: TGTGCCAGCTCACCACCCTTGGACAGGGGACTTTCCTATGGCTACACCTTC. This chain joins TRBV18 and TRBJ1-2, with 9 bases matching TRBD1. The ends lost 0 bases at V and 4 bases at J; junction bases unmatched: 9. The germline V gene encodes CDR1 KGHSH and CDR2 LQKENI. The CDR3 loop spans 17 amino acids.